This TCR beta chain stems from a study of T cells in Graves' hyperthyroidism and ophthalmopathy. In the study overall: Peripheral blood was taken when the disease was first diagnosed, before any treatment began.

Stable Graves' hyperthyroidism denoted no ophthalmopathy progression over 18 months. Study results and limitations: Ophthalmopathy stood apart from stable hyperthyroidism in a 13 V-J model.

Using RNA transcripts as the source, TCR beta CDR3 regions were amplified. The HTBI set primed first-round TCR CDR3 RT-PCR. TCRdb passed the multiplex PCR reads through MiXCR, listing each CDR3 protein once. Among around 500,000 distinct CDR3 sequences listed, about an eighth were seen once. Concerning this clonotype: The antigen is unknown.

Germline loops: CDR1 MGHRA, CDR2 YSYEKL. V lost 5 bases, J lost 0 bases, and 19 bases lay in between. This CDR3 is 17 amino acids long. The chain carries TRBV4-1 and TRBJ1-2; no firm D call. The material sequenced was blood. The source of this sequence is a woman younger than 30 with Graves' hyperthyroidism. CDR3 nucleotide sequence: TGCGCCAGCAGCTACCTAGTTAGTACTGTCACTAACTATGGCTACACCTTC. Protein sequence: CASSYLVSTVTNYGYTF.